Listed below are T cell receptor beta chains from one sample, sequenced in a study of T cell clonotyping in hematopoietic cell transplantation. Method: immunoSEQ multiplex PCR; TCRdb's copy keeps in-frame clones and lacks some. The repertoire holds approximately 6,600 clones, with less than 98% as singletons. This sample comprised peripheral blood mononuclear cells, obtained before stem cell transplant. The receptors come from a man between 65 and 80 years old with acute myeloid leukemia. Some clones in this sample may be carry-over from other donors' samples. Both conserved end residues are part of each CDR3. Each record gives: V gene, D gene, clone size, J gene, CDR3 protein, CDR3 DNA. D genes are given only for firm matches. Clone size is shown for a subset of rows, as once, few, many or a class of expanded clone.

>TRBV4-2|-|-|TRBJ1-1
CASSPDLNTEAFF
TGTGCCAGCAGCCCGGACCTGAACACTGAAGCTTTCTTT
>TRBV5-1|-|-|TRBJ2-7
CASSLETGFLPYEQYF
TGCGCCAGCAGCTTGGAAACAGGTTTCCTCCCCTACGAGCAGTACTTC
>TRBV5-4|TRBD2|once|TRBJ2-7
CASSLRTSGAYQQYF
TGTGCCAGCAGCTTGCGCACTAGCGGGGCCTACCAGCAGTACTTC
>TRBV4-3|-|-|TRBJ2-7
CASSQDLRSYEQYF
TGCGCCAGCAGCCAAGATTTGCGGTCCTACGAGCAGTACTTC
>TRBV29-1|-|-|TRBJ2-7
CSVEDPRGASYEQYF
TGCAGCGTTGAAGACCCTCGGGGGGCGTCGTACGAGCAGTACTTC
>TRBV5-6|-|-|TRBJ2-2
CASSLNPLPAGELFF
TGTGCCAGCAGCCTGAATCCATTGCCGGCCGGGGAGCTGTTTTTT
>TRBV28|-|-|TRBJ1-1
CASSLGGLKAFF
TGTGCCAGCAGTTTGGGGGGTCTAAAGGCTTTCTTT
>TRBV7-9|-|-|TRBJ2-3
CASSLRGQGPTDTQYF
TGTGCCAGCAGCTTAAGGGGCCAGGGGCCCACAGATACGCAGTATTTT
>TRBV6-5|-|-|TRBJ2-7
CASSYNGPYEQYF
TGTGCCAGCAGTTACAACGGCCCGTACGAGCAGTACTTC
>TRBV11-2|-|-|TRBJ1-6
CASTQGRGSPLHF
TGTGCCAGCACCCAGGGTCGTGGTTCACCCCTCCACTTT
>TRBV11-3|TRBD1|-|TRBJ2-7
CASSLETGGAYEQYF
TGTGCCAGCAGCTTAGAGACAGGGGGCGCGTACGAGCAGTACTTC
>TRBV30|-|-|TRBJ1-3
CAWSDQGTGNTIYF
TGTGCCTGGAGCGACCAGGGAACTGGAAACACCATATATTTT
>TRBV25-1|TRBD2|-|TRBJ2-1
CASTPRASGSNEQFF
TGTGCCAGCACCCCTCGGGCTAGCGGGAGCAATGAGCAGTTCTTC
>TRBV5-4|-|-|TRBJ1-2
CASSSKQGLYGYTF
TGTGCCAGCAGCTCTAAACAGGGACTCTATGGCTACACCTTC
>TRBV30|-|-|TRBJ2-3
CAWHKDTQYF
TGTGCCTGGCATAAGGATACGCAGTATTTT
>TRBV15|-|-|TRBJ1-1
CASSGVRTEAFF
TGTGCCAGCTCCGGGGTGCGCACTGAAGCTTTCTTT
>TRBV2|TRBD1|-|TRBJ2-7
CASSRGQGSYEQYF
TGTGCCAGCAGCCGCGGACAGGGGTCCTACGAGCAGTACTTC
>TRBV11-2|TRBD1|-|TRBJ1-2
CASSSHGQGWGGYTF
TGTGCCAGCAGCTCCCATGGACAGGGGTGGGGAGGCTACACCTTC
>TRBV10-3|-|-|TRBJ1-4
CAISSYRESLFF
TGTGCCATCAGTTCCTACAGGGAAAGTCTGTTTTTT
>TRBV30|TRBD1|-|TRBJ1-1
CAWSRGGDSTEAFF
TGTGCCTGGAGTCGAGGGGGGGACAGCACTGAAGCTTTCTTT
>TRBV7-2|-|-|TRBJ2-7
CASSLQRGSYEQYF
TGTGCCAGCAGCTTACAACGGGGGTCCTACGAGCAGTACTTC
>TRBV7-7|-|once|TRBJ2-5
CASSFRYQETQYF
TGTGCTAGCAGCTTCCGGTACCAAGAGACCCAGTACTTC
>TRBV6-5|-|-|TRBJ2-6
CASRLEARGVLTF
TGTGCCAGTAGACTTGAGGCTAGAGGCGTCCTGACTTTC
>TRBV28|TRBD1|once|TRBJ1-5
CASSQKLGGIQPQHF
TGTGCCAGCAGCCAGAAGCTAGGGGGCATTCAGCCCCAGCATTTT
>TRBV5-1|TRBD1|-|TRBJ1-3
CASSLGTGPGNTIYF
TGCGCCAGCAGCTTGGGGACAGGACCAGGAAACACCATATATTTT
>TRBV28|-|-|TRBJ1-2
CASSRGTTAYGYTF
TGTGCCAGCAGTCGAGGGACTACGGCATACGGCTACACCTTC
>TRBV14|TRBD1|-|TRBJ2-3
CASSHTRGGLKADTQYF
TGTGCCAGCAGCCATACAAGAGGGGGCCTCAAGGCAGATACGCAGTATTTT
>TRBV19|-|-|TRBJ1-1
CASSIGPGLNTEAFF
TGTGCCAGTAGTATCGGGCCAGGTTTGAACACTGAAGCTTTCTTT
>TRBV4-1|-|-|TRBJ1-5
CASSQGNQPQHF
TGCGCCAGCAGCCAAGGGAATCAGCCCCAGCATTTT
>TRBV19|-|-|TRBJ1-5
CASKLAGDNQPQHF
TGTGCCAGTAAATTGGCAGGGGACAATCAGCCCCAGCATTTT
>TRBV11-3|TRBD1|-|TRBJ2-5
CASSSQGETQYF
TGTGCCAGCAGCTCACAGGGGGAGACCCAGTACTTC
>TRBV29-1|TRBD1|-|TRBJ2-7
CSVGTGTGTGEQYF
TGCAGCGTCGGAACCGGGACAGGAACAGGGGAGCAGTACTTC
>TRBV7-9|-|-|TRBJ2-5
CASVRRGVETQYF
TGTGCCAGCGTCAGACGTGGGGTAGAGACCCAGTACTTC
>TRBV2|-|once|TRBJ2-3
CASSEIVFTDTQYF
TGTGCCAGCAGTGAAATAGTGTTCACAGATACGCAGTATTTT
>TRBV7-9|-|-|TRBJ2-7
CASSPRDGTGYEQYF
TGTGCCAGCAGCCCCCGGGACGGGACGGGGTACGAGCAGTACTTC
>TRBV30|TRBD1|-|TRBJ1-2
CAWSVRTGGGYTF
TGTGCCTGGAGTGTAAGGACAGGTGGTGGCTACACCTTC
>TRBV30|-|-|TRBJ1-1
CAWNTSPGADTEAFF
TGTGCCTGGAACACGTCACCTGGGGCAGACACTGAAGCTTTCTTT
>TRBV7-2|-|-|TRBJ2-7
CASSSRAGSYEQYF
TGTGCCAGCAGCTCCCGCGCAGGGTCCTACGAGCAGTACTTC
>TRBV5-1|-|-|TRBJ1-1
CASTASGTPSMNTEAFF
TGCGCCAGCACGGCTTCCGGGACACCCTCCATGAACACTGAAGCTTTCTTT
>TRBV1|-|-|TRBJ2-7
CTSSQGHGGTSLYEQYF
TGCACCAGCAGCCAAGGGCACGGGGGGACATCCCTCTACGAGCAGTACTTC
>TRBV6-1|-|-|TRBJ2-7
CASSEGERVSSYEQYF
TGTGCCAGCAGTGAAGGCGAGCGGGTGAGCTCCTACGAGCAGTACTTC
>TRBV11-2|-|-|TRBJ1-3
CASSFPGNTIYF
TGTGCCAGCAGCTTTCCTGGGAACACCATATATTTT
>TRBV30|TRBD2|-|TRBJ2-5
CAWSVLAGVLRETQYF
TGTGCCTGGAGTGTACTAGCGGGAGTACTTCGGGAGACCCAGTACTTC
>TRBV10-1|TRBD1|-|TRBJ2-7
CASSESVTGGSYEQYF
TGCGCCAGCAGTGAGTCCGTCACAGGGGGGTCCTACGAGCAGTACTTC
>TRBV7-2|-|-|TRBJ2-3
CASSFRGAGSTDTQYF
TGTGCCAGCAGCTTTAGGGGCGCCGGCAGCACAGATACGCAGTATTTT
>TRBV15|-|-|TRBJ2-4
CATSPIDVAKNIQYF
TGTGCCACCAGCCCAATAGATGTAGCCAAAAACATTCAGTACTTC